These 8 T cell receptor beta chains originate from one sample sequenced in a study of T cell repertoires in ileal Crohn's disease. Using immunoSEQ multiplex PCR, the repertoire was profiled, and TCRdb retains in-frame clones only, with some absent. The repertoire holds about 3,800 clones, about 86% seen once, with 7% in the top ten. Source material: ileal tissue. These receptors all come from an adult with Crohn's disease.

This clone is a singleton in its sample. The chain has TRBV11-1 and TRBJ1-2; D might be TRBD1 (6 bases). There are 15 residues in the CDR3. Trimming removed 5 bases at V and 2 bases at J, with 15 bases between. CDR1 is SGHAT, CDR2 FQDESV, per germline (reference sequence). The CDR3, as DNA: TGTGCCAGCAGCCTCCAAATCACAGGGAACTATGGCTACACCTTC. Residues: CASSLQITGNYGYTF.

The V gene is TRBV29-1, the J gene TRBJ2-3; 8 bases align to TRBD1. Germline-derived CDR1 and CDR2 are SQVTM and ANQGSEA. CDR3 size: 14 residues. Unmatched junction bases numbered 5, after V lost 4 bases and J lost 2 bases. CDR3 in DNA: TGCAGCGTTGCGACAGGGGCCGTCACAGATACGCAGTATTTT. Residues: CSVATGAVTDTQYF.

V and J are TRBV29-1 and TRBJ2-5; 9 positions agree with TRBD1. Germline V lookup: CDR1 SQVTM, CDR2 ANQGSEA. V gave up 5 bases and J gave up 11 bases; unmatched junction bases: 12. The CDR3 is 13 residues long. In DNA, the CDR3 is TGCAGCGTTAGTAGGACAGGGGTTGAGGAGCAGTACTTC. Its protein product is CSVSRTGVEEQYF. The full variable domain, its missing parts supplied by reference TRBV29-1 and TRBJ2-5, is SAVISQKPSRDICQRGTSLTIQCQVDSQVTMMFWYRQQPGQSLTLIATANQGSEATYESGFVIDKFPISRPNLTFSTLTVSNMSPEDSSIYLCSVSRTGVEEQYFGPGTRLLVL.

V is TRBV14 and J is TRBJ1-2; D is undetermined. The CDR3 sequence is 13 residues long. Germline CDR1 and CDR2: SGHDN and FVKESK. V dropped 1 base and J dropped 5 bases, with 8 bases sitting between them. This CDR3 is CASSQALSYGYTF. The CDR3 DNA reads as TGTGCCAGCAGCCAAGCCCTCTCTTATGGCTACACCTTC. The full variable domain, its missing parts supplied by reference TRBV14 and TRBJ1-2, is EAGVTQFPSHSVIEKGQTVTLRCDPISGHDNLYWYRRVMGKEIKFLLHFVKESKQDESGMPNNRFLAERTGGTYSTLKVQPAELEDSGVYFCASSQALSYGYTFGSGTRLTVV.

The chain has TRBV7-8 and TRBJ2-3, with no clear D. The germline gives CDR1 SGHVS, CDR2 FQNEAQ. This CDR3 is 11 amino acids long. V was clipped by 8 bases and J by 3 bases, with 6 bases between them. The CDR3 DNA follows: TGTGCCAGCGGCAGAACAGATACGCAGTATTTT. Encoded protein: CASGRTDTQYF.

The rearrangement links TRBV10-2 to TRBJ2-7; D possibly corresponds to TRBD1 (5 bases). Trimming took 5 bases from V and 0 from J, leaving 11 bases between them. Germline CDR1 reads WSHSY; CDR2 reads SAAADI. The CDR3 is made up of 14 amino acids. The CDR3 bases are TGCGCCAGCAGTCGGACAATGGGCTCCTACGAGCAGTACTTC. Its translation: CASSRTMGSYEQYF.

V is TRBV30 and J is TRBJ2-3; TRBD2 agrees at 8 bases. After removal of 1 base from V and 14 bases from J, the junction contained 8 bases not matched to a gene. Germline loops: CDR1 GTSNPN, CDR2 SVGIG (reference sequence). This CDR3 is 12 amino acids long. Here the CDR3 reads CAWSAGGRALYF. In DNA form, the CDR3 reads TGTGCCTGGAGTGCGGGGGGGAGGGCCCTGTATTTT.

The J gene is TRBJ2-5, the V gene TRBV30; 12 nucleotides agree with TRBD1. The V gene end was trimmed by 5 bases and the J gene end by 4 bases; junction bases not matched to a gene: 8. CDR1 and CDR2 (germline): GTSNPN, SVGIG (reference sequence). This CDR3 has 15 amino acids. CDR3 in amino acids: CAWVRGQGAPETQYF. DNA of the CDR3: TGTGCCTGGGTCCGGGGACAGGGGGCTCCAGAGACCCAGTACTTC.